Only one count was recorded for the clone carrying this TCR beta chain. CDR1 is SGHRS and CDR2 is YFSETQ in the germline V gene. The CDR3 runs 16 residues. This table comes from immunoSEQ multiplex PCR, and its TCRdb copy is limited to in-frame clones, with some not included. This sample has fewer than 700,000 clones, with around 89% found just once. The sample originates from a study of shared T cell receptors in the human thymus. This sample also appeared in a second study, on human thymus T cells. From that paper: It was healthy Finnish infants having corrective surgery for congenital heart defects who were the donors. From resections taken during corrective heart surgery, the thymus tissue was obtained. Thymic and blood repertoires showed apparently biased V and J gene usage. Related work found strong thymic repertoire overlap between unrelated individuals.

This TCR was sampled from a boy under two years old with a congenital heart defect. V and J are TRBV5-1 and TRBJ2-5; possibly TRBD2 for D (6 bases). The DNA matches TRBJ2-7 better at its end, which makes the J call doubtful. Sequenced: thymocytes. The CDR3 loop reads CASSARRREKGNEQYF. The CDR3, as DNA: TGCGCCAGCAGCGCAAGACGGAGGGAGAAGGGTAACGAGCAGTACTTC.